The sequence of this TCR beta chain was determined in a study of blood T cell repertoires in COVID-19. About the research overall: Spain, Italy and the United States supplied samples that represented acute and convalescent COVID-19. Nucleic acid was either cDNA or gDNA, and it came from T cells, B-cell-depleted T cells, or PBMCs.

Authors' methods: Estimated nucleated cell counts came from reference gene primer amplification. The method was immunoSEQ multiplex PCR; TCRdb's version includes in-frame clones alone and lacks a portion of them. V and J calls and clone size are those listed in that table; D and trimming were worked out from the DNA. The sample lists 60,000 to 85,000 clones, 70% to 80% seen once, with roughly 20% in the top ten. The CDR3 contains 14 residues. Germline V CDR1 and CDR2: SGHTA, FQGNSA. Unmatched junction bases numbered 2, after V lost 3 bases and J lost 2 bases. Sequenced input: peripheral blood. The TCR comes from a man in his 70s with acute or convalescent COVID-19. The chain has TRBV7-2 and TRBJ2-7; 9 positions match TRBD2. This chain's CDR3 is CASSFSGGPYEQYF. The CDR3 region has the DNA TGTGCCAGCAGCTTTAGCGGGGGTCCCTACGAGCAGTACTTC.